A single sample gave rise to the 16 T cell receptor beta chains below, sequenced in a study of identical twins. MiXCR, applied by TCRdb to the 5' RACE reads, yields one record per CDR3 protein. The sample lists approximately 300,000 distinct CDR3 sequences, roughly 8.6% occurring once. The same sample was also studied in work on yellow fever vaccine responses in identical twins.

The sequenced sample was CD8+ T cells sorted from blood. These receptor sequences come from a woman between 18 and 29 years old in good health.

This clonotype was observed many times. The chain couples TRBV20-1 to TRBJ1-5, with 10 positions matching TRBD1. The CDR3 spans 12 residues. Germline-derived CDR1 and CDR2 are DFQATT and SNEGSKA (reference sequence). CDR3 sequence (DNA): TGCAGCGTAGGGACAGGGGCCTTACCCCAGCATTTT. Translating gives CSVGTGALPQHF.

This clonotype was seen ten or more times. J is TRBJ2-1 and V is TRBV4-3, with TRBD1 as a possible D gene (5 bases). Germline CDR1 LGHNA, CDR2 YSLEER. The CDR3 spans 14 residues. V was shortened by 3 bases and J by 3 bases, with 9 bases between the two germline ends. CDR3 amino acids: CASSQTDLYNEQFF. The CDR3 region has the DNA TGCGCCAGCAGCCAGACAGACCTCTACAATGAGCAGTTCTTC.

Many counts were recorded for this clonotype. The V gene is TRBV10-3, the J gene TRBJ2-2, with TRBD2 as a possible D gene (5 bases). The CDR3 runs to 13 residues. V was pared by 8 bases and J by 3 bases, with 10 bases between. The germline gives CDR1 ENHRY, CDR2 SYGVKD. CDR3 residues: CAILSGDTGELFF. The CDR3 DNA is TGTGCCATCCTATCCGGGGACACCGGGGAGCTGTTTTTT.

This clonotype showed up many times. V usage is TRBV12-3 or TRBV12-4 and J usage is TRBJ2-7, with D unresolved. Trimming pared 2 bases from V and 2 bases from J, leaving 1 base between. The CDR3 spans 11 residues. The CDR3, as DNA: TGTGCCAGCAGTTTAACCTACGAGCAGTACTTC. Translating it yields CASSLTYEQYF.

This clonotype was counted between two and nine times. The V and J genes are TRBV12-3 or TRBV12-4 and TRBJ2-2; TRBD1 aligns across 7 bases. The trim removed 6 bases at V and 1 base at J, leaving 8 bases unmatched. This CDR3 contains 16 residues. The CDR3 sequence: CASSGAWDRNTGELFF. The CDR3 DNA follows: TGTGCCAGCAGCGGGGCATGGGACAGGAACACCGGGGAGCTGTTTTTT.

This clonotype was observed at least ten times. The chain recombines TRBV27 with TRBJ2-5; D may be TRBD1 or TRBD2 (6 bases each). V lost 8 bases and J 5 bases, leaving 21 bases between the germline ends. The CDR3 consists of 15 residues. Looked up from germline, CDR1 is MNHEY and CDR2 is SMNVEV (reference sequence). CDR3 in amino acids: CASGLPGAPGETQYF. In nucleotides, the CDR3 is TGTGCCAGCGGCCTTCCGGGGGCCCCAGGGGAGACCCAGTACTTC.

Here the CDR3 reads CSVKSAYEQYF. In DNA form, the CDR3 reads TGCAGCGTCAAATCCGCCTACGAGCAGTACTTC. The chain combines TRBV29-1 with TRBJ2-7; D unclear. Trimming removed 6 bases at V and 2 bases at J, with 8 bases between. The CDR3 spans 11 residues. The germline gives CDR1 SQVTM, CDR2 ANQGSEA.

This clonotype was recorded a few times. V usage is TRBV9 and J usage is TRBJ2-5; possibly TRBD2 for D (5 bases). V lost 3 bases and J 0 bases, leaving 6 bases between the germline ends. The germline V gene encodes CDR1 SGDLS and CDR2 YYNGEE. The CDR3 totals 13 residues. The CDR3 region has the DNA TGTGCCAGCAGCGCGGGGAACCAAGAGACCCAGTACTTC. It encodes CASSAGNQETQYF. The full variable domain, with the rest looked up from reference TRBV9 and TRBJ2-5, is DSGVTQTPKHLITATGQRVTLRCSPRSGDLSVYWYQQSLDQGLQFLIQYYNGEERAKGNILERFSAQQFPDLHSELNLSSLELGDSALYFCASSAGNQETQYFGPGTRLLVL.

The rearrangement uses TRBV20-1 and TRBJ2-1, with 10 bases fitting TRBD2. The CDR3 covers 16 residues. V shed 1 base, J shed 5 bases, and the junction held 8 bases outside the gene matches. Germline assignment: CDR1 DFQATT and CDR2 SNEGSKA (reference sequence). The CDR3 region is CSARAELAGRDNEQFF. The CDR3 nucleotides are TGCAGTGCTAGAGCGGAACTAGCGGGAAGGGACAATGAGCAGTTCTTC.

This clonotype was observed at least ten times. The gene calls are TRBV7-8 and TRBJ2-1; TRBD1 might be the D (5 bases). The germline gives CDR1 SGHVS, CDR2 FQNEAQ. The CDR3 sequence is 13 residues long. V lost 6 bases and J lost 7, with 13 bases in between. The CDR3 region is CASRGLGDNEQFF. The CDR3 nucleotides are TGTGCCAGCAGGGGGCTAGGGGATAATGAGCAGTTCTTC.

This clonotype was detected many times. The chain couples TRBV12-3 or TRBV12-4 to TRBJ1-1; no firm D call. This CDR3 region has 15 residues. V was shortened by 1 base and J by 4 bases, with 13 bases between the two germline ends. The CDR3 here is CASSLEALTITEAFF. Written as DNA, the CDR3 is TGTGCCAGCAGTTTAGAGGCCCTGACGATCACTGAAGCTTTCTTT.

The CDR3 loop reads CASSGRQGNTEAFF. In DNA form, the CDR3 reads TGTGCCAGCAGCGGCCGACAGGGGAACACTGAAGCTTTCTTT. J is TRBJ1-1 and V is TRBV9, with 7 bases fitting TRBD1. J gave up 1 base and V 3 bases, and 3 bases lay outside the gene matches. Germline loops: CDR1 SGDLS, CDR2 YYNGEE. CDR3 length equals 14 residues.

This clonotype was seen at least ten times. The rearrangement links TRBV12-3 or TRBV12-4 to TRBJ2-1, with TRBD2 matching 9 bases. There are 14 residues in the CDR3. The ends lost 6 bases at V and 6 bases at J; junction bases unmatched: 6. The CDR3 is CASSPPAGGNEQFF. The CDR3 DNA is TGTGCCAGCAGCCCCCCAGCGGGGGGCAATGAGCAGTTCTTC.

At least ten counts were recorded for this clonotype. This chain links TRBV20-1 with TRBJ2-5; TRBD2 matches 14 bases. With V trimmed by 4 bases and J by 5 bases, 15 bases remained unmatched. Per the germline V gene, CDR1 is DFQATT and CDR2 is SNEGSKA (reference sequence). The CDR3 consists of 18 residues. CDR3 nucleotide sequence: TGCAGTGCTAAGACGACTAGCGGGGGGGCTTCCCTGCTGGAGACCCAGTACTTC. Translating it yields CSAKTTSGGASLLETQYF.

This clonotype was counted between two and nine times. This rearrangement joins TRBV29-1 to TRBJ2-7, with 8 bases aligning to TRBD1. CDR1 SQVTM and CDR2 ANQGSEA come from the germline V gene. The CDR3 runs to 13 residues. V lost 6 bases, J lost 0 bases, and 4 bases stayed unmatched. The CDR3: CSVQGQDSYEQYF. CDR3 nucleotide sequence: TGCAGCGTCCAGGGACAGGACTCCTACGAGCAGTACTTC.

This clonotype was detected a few times. The chain carries TRBV20-1 and TRBJ1-1, with D perhaps TRBD1 (5 bases). V gave up 0 bases and J gave up 2 bases, with 10 bases separating them. This CDR3 region has 14 residues. Germline V gene lookup returns CDR1 DFQATT and CDR2 SNEGSKA (reference sequence). CDR3 protein: CSARERTRNTEAFF. CDR3 in DNA: TGCAGTGCTAGAGAACGGACACGTAACACTGAAGCTTTCTTT.